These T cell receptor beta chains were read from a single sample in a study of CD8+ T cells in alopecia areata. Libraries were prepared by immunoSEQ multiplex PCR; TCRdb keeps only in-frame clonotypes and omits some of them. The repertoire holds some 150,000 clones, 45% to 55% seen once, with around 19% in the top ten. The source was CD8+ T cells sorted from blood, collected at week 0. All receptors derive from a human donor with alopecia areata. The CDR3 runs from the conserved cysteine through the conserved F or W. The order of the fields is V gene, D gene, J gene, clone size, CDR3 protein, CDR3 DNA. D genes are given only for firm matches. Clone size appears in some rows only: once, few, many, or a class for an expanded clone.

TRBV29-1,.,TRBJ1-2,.,CSVRSGEYGYTF,TGCAGCGTTCGCTCGGGGGAATATGGCTACACCTTC
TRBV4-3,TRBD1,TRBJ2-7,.,CASSQDKGTAYEQYF,TGCGCCAGCAGCCAAGATAAAGGGACAGCCTACGAGCAGTACTTC
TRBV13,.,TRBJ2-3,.,CASSFAPADTQYF,TGTGCCAGCAGCTTCGCACCTGCCGATACGCAGTATTTT
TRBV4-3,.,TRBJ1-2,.,CASSQDPSPNPGYGYTF,TGCGCCAGCAGCCAAGACCCGTCACCAAACCCAGGCTATGGCTACACCTTC
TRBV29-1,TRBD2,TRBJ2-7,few,CSVEELIGGSSYEQYF,TGCAGCGTTGAAGAATTGATCGGGGGGAGCTCCTACGAGCAGTACTTC
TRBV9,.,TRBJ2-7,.,CASSVGSGPYEQYF,TGTGCCAGCAGCGTAGGCTCAGGTCCCTACGAGCAGTACTTC
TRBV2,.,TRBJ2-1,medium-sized,CASSDSNEQFF,TGTGCCAGCAGTGACAGCAATGAGCAGTTCTTC
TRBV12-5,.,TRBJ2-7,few,CASGTQDRVSYEQYF,TGTGCTAGTGGGACCCAGGACAGAGTCTCCTACGAGCAGTACTTC
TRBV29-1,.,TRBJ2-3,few,CSVERARTDTQYF,TGCAGCGTTGAACGGGCTCGCACAGATACGCAGTATTTT
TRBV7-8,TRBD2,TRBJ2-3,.,CASSMGLAGSSTDTQYF,TGTGCCAGCAGCATGGGACTAGCGGGGTCTAGCACAGATACGCAGTATTTT
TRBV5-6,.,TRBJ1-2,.,CASSLGGGYTF,TGTGCCAGCAGCTTGGGAGGTGGCTACACCTTC
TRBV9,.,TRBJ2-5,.,CASSAGNQETQYF,TGTGCCAGCAGCGCCGGGAACCAAGAGACCCAGTACTTC
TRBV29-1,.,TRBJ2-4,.,CSVGGIQYF,TGCAGCGTCGGAGGCATTCAGTACTTC
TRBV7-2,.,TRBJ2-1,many,CASSSELNEQFF,TGTGCCAGCAGCTCGGAACTCAATGAGCAGTTCTTC
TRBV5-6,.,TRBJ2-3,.,CASTKRTGRTDTQYF,TGTGCCAGCACCAAAAGAACAGGCCGAACAGATACGCAGTATTTT
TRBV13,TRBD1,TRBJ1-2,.,CASSYLRGQGVELGGYTF,TGTGCCAGCAGCTACCTGCGCGGACAGGGGGTTGAACTAGGCGGCTACACCTTC
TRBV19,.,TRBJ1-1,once,CASSIGVTEAFF,TGTGCCAGTAGTATTGGGGTCACTGAAGCTTTCTTT
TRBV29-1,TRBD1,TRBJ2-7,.,CSVWTGDYEQYF,TGCAGCGTCTGGACAGGGGACTACGAGCAGTACTTC
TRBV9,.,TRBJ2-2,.,CASSVEITGELFF,TGTGCCAGCAGCGTAGAGATTACCGGGGAGCTGTTTTTT
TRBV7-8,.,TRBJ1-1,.,CASSLVMGTEAFF,TGTGCCAGCAGCTTAGTGATGGGGACCGAAGCTTTCTTT
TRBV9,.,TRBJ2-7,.,CASSVEGSAGGEQYF,TGTGCCAGCAGCGTAGAAGGGTCGGCGGGTGGTGAGCAGTACTTC
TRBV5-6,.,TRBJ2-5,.,CASSPAGSPKTQYF,TGTGCCAGCAGCCCGGCAGGATCCCCCAAGACCCAGTACTTC
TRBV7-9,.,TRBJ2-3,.,CASSGGHGGDTQYF,TGTGCCAGCAGCGGGGGACACGGGGGAGATACGCAGTATTTT
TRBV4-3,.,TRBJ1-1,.,CASSQDRGTEAFF,TGCGCCAGCAGCCAAGACCGGGGGACTGAAGCTTTCTTT
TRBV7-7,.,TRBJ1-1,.,CASSSSEGAEAFF,TGTGCCAGCAGCTCGTCTGAGGGGGCTGAAGCTTTCTTT
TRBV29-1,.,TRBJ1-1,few,CSVYRLYDTEAFF,TGCAGCGTCTACAGGCTTTACGACACTGAAGCTTTCTTT